This T cell receptor (beta chain) was recorded in a study of T-cell reconstitution after alpha-beta-depleted transplantation in children. Unique molecular identifiers were built into the TCRbeta library. MiXCR was run by TCRdb on the PCR reads, yielding one entry per CDR3 protein. The data contain 450,000 to 550,000 distinct CDR3 sequences, approximately 10% of them singletons. With respect to this clonotype: What it recognizes is unknown.

Notes on the study in general: Surviving recipient T cells and thymic progenitors produced the high day-60 TCRbeta diversity seen in some patients.

The source was PBMCs, mostly from graft donor cells, collected 180 days after TCRalphabeta/CD19-depleted stem cell transplant. The receptor was derived from a female patient aged 2-10 years who had a stem cell transplant for aplastic anemia, so the T cells may come from the graft donor.

CDR3 sequence: CASSLISGVAAKNIQYF. Here the CDR3 DNA reads TGTGCCAGCAGTTTAATTTCAGGGGTCGCGGCCAAAAACATTCAGTACTTC. The rearrangement links TRBV28 to TRBJ2-4; a possible D gene is TRBD1 (6 bases). The germline gives CDR1 MDHEN, CDR2 SYDVKM. This CDR3 is 17 amino acids long. Between the trimmed V and J ends, which lost 2 bases and 1 base, there was a span of 15 bases.